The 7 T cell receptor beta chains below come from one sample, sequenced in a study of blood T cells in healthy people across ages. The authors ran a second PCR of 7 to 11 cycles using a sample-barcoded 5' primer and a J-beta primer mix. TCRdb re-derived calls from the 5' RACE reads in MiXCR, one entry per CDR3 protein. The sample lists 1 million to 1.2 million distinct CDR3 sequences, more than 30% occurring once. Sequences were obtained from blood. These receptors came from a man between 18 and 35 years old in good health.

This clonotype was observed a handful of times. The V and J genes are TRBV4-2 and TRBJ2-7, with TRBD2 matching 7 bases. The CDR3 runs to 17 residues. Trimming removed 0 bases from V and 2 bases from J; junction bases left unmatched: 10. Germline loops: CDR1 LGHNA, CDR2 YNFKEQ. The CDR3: CASSQDWRRGITYEQYF. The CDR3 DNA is TGTGCCAGCAGCCAAGATTGGAGGCGGGGGATAACCTACGAGCAGTACTTC.

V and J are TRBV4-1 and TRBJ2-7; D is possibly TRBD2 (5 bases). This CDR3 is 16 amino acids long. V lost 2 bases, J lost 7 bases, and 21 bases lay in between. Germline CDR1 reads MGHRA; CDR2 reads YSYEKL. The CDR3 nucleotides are TGCGCCAGCAGCCAAAGGACGTCTAGCATCAACAATGAGCAGTACTTC. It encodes CASSQRTSSINNEQYF.

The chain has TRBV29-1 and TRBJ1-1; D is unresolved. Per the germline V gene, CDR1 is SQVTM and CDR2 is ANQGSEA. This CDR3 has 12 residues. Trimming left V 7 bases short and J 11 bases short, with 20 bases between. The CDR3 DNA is TGCAGCGGCCGAATAAACACATTTCTGGCTTTCTTT. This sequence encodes CSGRINTFLAFF.

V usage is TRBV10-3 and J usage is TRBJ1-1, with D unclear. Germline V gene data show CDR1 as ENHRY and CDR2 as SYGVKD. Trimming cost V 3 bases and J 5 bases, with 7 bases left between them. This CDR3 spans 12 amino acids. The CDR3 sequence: CAISDWGTEAFF. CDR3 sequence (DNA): TGTGCCATCAGTGACTGGGGAACTGAAGCTTTCTTT.

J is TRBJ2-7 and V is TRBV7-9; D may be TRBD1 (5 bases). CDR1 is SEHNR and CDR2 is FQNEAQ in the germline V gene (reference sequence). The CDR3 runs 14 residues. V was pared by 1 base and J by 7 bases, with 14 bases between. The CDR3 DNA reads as TGTGCCAGCAGCTTAGTAGCAGGGCGCAATGAGCAGTACTTC. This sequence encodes CASSLVAGRNEQYF.

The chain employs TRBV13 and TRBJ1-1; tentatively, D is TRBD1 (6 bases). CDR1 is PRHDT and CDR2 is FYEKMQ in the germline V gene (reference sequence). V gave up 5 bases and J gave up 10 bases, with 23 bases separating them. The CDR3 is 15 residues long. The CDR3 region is CASSPWGGTNTTAFF. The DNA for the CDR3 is TGTGCCAGCAGCCCATGGGGGGGCACTAACACAACAGCTTTCTTT. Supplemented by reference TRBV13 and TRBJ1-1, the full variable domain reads AAGVIQSPRHLIKEKRETATLKCYPIPRHDTVYWYQQGPGQDPQFLISFYEKMQSDKGSIPDRFSAQQFSDYHSELNMSSLELGDSALYFCASSPWGGTNTTAFFGQGTRLTVV.

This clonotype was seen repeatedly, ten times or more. CDR3 in amino acids: CASSFGTSAYEQYF. The CDR3 bases are TGTGCCAGCAGTTTTGGGACCTCGGCCTACGAGCAGTACTTC. The chain carries TRBV12-3 or TRBV12-4 and TRBJ2-7; D could derive from TRBD1 or TRBD2 (5 bases each). V was cut by 3 bases and J by 2 bases, with 11 bases left in between. CDR3 length equals 14 residues.